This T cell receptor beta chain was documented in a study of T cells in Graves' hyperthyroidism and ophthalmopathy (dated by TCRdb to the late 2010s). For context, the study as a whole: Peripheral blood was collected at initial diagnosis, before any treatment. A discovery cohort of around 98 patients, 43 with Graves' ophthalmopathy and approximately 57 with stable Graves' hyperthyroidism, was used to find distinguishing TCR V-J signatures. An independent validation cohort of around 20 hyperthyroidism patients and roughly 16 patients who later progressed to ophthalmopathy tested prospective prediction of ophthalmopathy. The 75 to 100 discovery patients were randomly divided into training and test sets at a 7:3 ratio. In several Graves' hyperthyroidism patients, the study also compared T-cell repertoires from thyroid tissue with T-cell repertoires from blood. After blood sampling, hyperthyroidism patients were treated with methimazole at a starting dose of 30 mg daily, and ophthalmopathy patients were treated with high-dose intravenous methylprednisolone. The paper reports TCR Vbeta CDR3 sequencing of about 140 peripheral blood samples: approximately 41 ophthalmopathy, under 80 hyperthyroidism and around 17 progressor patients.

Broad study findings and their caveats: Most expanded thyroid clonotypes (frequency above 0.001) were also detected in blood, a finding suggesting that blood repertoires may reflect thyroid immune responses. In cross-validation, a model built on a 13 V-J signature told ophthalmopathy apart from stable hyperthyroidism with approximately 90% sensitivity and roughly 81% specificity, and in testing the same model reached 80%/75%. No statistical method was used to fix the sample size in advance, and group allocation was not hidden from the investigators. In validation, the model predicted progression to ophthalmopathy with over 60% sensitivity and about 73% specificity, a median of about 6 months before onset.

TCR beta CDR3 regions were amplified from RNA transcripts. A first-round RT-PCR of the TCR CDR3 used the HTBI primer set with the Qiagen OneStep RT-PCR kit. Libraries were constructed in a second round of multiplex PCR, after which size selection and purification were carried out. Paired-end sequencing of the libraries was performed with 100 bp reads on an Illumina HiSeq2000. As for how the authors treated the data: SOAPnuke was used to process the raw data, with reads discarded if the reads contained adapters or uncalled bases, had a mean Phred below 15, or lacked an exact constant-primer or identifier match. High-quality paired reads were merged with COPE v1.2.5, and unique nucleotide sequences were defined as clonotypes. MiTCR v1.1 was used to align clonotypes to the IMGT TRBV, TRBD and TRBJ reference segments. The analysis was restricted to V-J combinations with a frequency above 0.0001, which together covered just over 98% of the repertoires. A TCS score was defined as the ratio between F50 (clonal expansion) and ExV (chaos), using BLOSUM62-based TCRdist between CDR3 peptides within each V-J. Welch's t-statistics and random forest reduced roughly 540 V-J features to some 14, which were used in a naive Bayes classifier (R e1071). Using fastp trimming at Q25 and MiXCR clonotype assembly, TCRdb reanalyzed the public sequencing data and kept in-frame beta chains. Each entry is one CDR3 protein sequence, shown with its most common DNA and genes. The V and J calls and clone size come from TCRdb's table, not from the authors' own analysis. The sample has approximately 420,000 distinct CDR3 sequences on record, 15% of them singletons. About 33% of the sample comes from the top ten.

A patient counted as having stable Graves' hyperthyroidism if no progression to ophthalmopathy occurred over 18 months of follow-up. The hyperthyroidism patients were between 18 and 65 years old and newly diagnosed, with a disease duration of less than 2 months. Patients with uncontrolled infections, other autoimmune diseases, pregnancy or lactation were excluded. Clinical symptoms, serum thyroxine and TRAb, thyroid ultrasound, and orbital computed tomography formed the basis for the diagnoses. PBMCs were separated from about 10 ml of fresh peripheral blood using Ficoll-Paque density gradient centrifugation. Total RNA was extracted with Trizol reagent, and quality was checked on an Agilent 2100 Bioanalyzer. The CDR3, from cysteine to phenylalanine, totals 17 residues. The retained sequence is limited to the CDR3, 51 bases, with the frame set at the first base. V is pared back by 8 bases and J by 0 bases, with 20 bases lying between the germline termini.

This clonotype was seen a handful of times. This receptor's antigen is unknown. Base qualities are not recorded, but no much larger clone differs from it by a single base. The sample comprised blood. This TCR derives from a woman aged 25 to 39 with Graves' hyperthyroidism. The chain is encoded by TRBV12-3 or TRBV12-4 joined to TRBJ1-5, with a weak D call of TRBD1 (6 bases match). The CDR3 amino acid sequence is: CASSPETGGFSNQPQHF. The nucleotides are TGTGCCAGCTCGCCCGAGACAGGAGGGTTTAGCAATCAGCCCCAGCATTTT.